A single sample is the source of the 2 T cell receptor beta chains below, sequenced in a study of OX40 agonist ivuxolimab in advanced cancers. Method: immunoSEQ multiplex PCR; TCRdb's copy keeps in-frame clones and lacks some. Among around 80,000 clones listed, roughly 85% were seen once. The specimen comprised CD4+ or CD8+ T cells sorted from blood, sampled in a trial of the OX40 agonist ivuxolimab. These receptors were collected from an adult with an advanced solid tumor such as melanoma, head and neck, liver or kidney cancer.

CDR3 region: CASSPLAGDSPLHF. The CDR3 bases are TGTGCCAGCTCACCACTGGCAGGAGATTCACCCCTCCACTTT. The V and J genes are TRBV18 and TRBJ1-6; no clear D. Germline loops: CDR1 KGHSH, CDR2 LQKENI. V was trimmed by 1 base and J by 8 bases, leaving 9 bases between them. This CDR3 has 14 amino acids.

This chain links TRBV28 with TRBJ1-4, with a tentative D call TRBD1 (6 bases). Trimming removed 8 bases at V and 8 bases at J, with 21 bases between. The CDR3 sequence is 15 residues long. Germline V lookup: CDR1 MDHEN, CDR2 SYDVKM. CDR3 protein: CASGSFRDGGEKLFF. The CDR3 DNA follows: TGTGCCAGCGGATCTTTCCGGGATGGGGGCGAAAAACTGTTTTTT.